The 14 T cell receptor beta chains listed next were all sequenced from one sample in a study of CDR3 diversity in severe acne. Each CDR3 protein is one row after TCRdb ran MiXCR on the PCR reads. The table lists around 91,000 distinct CDR3 sequences, 51% of them singletons. Sample: blood. These receptors originate from a male donor in good health, without acne.

The J gene is TRBJ2-7, the V gene TRBV6-5; no clear D. Germline V gene sequence: CDR1 MNHEY, CDR2 SVGAGI. The CDR3 sequence is 14 residues long. The V end lost 4 bases, the J end lost 6 bases, and 16 bases lay between the germline ends. The CDR3 nucleotides read TGTGCCAGCAGTTCACCCGGGTACCCTGGCGAGCAGTACTTC. It encodes CASSSPGYPGEQYF.

The table lists this clonotype with many counts. This chain links TRBV11-2 with TRBJ2-2, with 16 bases aligning to TRBD2. CDR3 size: 20 residues. Germline V gene lookup returns CDR1 SGHAT and CDR2 FQNNGV. With 1 base clipped from V and 3 bases from J, the junction kept 8 bases outside the gene matches. The CDR3 coding sequence is TGTGCCAGCAGCTTAGTATGGGGACTAGCGGGAGGGCGGGACACCGGGGAGCTGTTTTTT. Protein: CASSLVWGLAGGRDTGELFF. Filled out from reference TRBV11-2 and TRBJ2-2, the complete variable domain reads EAGVAQSPRYKIIEKRQSVAFWCNPISGHATLYWYQQILGQGPKLLIQFQNNGVVDDSQLPKDRFSAERLKGVDSTLKIQPAKLEDSAVYLCASSLVWGLAGGRDTGELFFGEGSRLTVL.

The chain combines TRBV24-1 with TRBJ2-7, with 8 bases matching TRBD1. Germline V lookup: CDR1 KGHDR, CDR2 SFDVKD. The CDR3 has 16 amino acids. The V gene end was trimmed by 4 bases and the J gene end by 5 bases; junction bases not matched to a gene: 12. The CDR3 sequence is CATSDYKRTGQHEQYF. CDR3 DNA sequence: TGTGCCACCAGTGACTACAAGCGGACAGGGCAACACGAGCAGTACTTC.

V usage is TRBV5-5 and J usage is TRBJ1-2; perhaps TRBD1 as D (6 bases). This CDR3 is 17 amino acids long. V was clipped by 4 bases and J by 0 bases, with 19 bases between them. CDR1 SGHKS and CDR2 YYEKEE come from the germline V gene (reference sequence). The CDR3 bases are TGTGCCAGCAGCCAAGAAAGGACAGTGCGCACTAACTATGGCTACACCTTC. This gives the protein CASSQERTVRTNYGYTF.

The chain has TRBV6-6 and TRBJ2-7, with TRBD2 matching 10 bases. This CDR3 comprises 15 residues. In germline, CDR1 is MNHNY, CDR2 SVGAGI (reference sequence). V trimming: 6 bases; J trimming: 3 bases; junction bases outside the gene matches: 8. The CDR3 is CASSPGLAVNYEQYF. CDR3 DNA: TGTGCCAGCAGCCCCGGACTAGCGGTAAACTACGAGCAGTACTTC.

A word on this clonotype: Since no conserved phenylalanine or tryptophan closes the CDR3, a read error is the likely cause. The DNA is left out, because the CDR3 cannot be placed on it with certainty; the CDR3 is given as TCRdb lists it. The rearrangement joins TRBV20-1 to TRBJ2-7; the tabulated D call, TRBD1, remains unverified against the DNA. Germline CDR1 is DFQATT and CDR2 is SNEGSKA (reference sequence). The CDR3 is 9 amino acids in total, end residues counted. CDR3 protein: CSARQGADT.

CDR3 residues: CASRGTSGQPQHF. In nucleotides, the CDR3 is TGTGCCAGCAGGGGGACCTCAGGTCAGCCCCAGCATTTT. The chain is built from TRBV2 and TRBJ1-5; perhaps TRBD1 as D (5 bases). V was pared by 6 bases and J by 6 bases, with 12 bases between. The CDR3 has 13 residues. The germline V gene has CDR1 SNHLY and CDR2 FYNNEI. The variable domain in full, completed from reference TRBV2 and TRBJ1-5, reads EPEVTQTPSHQVTQMGQEVILRCVPISNHLYFYWYRQILGQKVEFLVSFYNNEISEKSEIFDDQFSVERPDGSNFTLKIRSTKLEDSAMYFCASRGTSGQPQHFGDGTRLSIL.

The chain employs TRBV2 and TRBJ2-2, with TRBD2 matching 7 bases. The ends lost 5 bases at V and 11 bases at J; junction bases unmatched: 8. CDR1 and CDR2 (germline): SNHLY, FYNNEI. The CDR3 has 13 amino acids. Here the CDR3 DNA reads TGTGCCAGCAGTACCCTGGGGAGGGGAGAGCTGTTTTTT. Amino acid sequence: CASSTLGRGELFF.

V usage is TRBV20-1 and J usage is TRBJ2-7; 7 nucleotides line up with TRBD2. V lost 5 bases to trimming and J lost 0 bases; unmatched junction nucleotides: 7. The CDR3 extends over 14 amino acids. From germline, CDR1 is DFQATT and CDR2 SNEGSKA (reference sequence). CDR3 DNA: TGCAGTGCTCAGCAGGGACTATGCTCCTACGAGCAGTACTTC. Amino acid sequence: CSAQQGLCSYEQYF.

This clonotype has ten or more counts. The chain is built from TRBV6-4 and TRBJ1-1, with D unclear. V lost 3 bases to trimming and J lost 1 base, with 6 bases between them. Per germline, CDR1 MRHNA and CDR2 SNTAGT. The CDR3 length is 13 residues. Written as DNA, the CDR3 is TGTGCCAGCAGTGAAGAGCAGAACACTGAAGCTTTCTTT. Protein: CASSEEQNTEAFF.

The sample holds one count of this clonotype. The chain combines TRBV11-1 with TRBJ1-5, with TRBD1 matching over 12 bases. Germline trimming cut 4 bases from V and 2 bases from J; bases unmatched to any gene: 12. The CDR3 length is 19 residues. The V gene's germline CDR1 is SGHAT and CDR2 FQDESV (reference sequence). DNA for the CDR3: TGTGCCAGCAGCTGGGACCGGGACAGGGGGCGCGAGGGCAATCAGCCCCAGCATTTT. The encoded protein is CASSWDRDRGREGNQPQHF. The full variable domain, in which reference TRBV11-1 and TRBJ1-5 provide the parts outside the CDR3, is EAEVAQSPRYKITEKSQAVAFWCDPISGHATLYWYRQILGQGPELLVQFQDESVVDDSQLPKDRFSAERLKGVDSTLKIQPAELGDSAMYLCASSWDRDRGREGNQPQHFGDGTRLSIL.

This chain uses TRBV7-6 with TRBJ2-7; no clear D. V dropped 5 bases and J dropped 6 bases, with 14 bases sitting between them. Germline V lookup: CDR1 SGHVS, CDR2 FNYEAQ. CDR3 length: 13 residues. The CDR3 sequence: CASSKRGLSEQYF. The CDR3 DNA reads TGTGCCAGCAGCAAACGTGGGCTATCCGAGCAGTACTTC.

This clonotype showed up many times. This rearrangement joins TRBV29-1 to TRBJ1-2; 7 nucleotides match TRBD1. This CDR3 region has 14 residues. From germline, CDR1 is SQVTM and CDR2 ANQGSEA. V shed 6 bases and J 1 base; nucleotides not matched to a gene: 8. CDR3 DNA sequence: TGCAGCGTGGAACCCAGGGGGGTTAACTATGGCTACACCTTC. Its translation: CSVEPRGVNYGYTF.

A note on this clonotype: A single base separates this from a much larger clone, so it may be a read error. The conserved final phenylalanine or tryptophan is absent from the CDR3, which likely points to a read error. The gene calls are TRBV3-1 and TRBJ2-5; D call uncertain. The CDR3 has 12 residues. Trimming took off 1 base at V and 2 bases at J, with 2 bases between the two ends. Germline V lookup: CDR1 LGHDT, CDR2 YNNKEL (reference sequence). CDR3 amino acids: CASSQAQETQYL. CDR3 nucleotides: TGTGCCAGCAGCCAAGCACAAGAGACCCAGTACCTC.